The text below deals with one T cell receptor beta chain. Its antigen is still unknown. Base quality data are lacking; no much larger clone is found one base away. The V end loses 5 bases and the J end loses 2 bases, and a stretch of 10 bases separates them. The CDR3 covers 14 residues, taking in both the cysteine and the phenylalanine. This entry keeps only the CDR3 DNA: 42 bases, framed from base 1. From a lookup of the germline V gene (reference sequence), CDR1 and CDR2 are SEHNR and FQNEAQ. These data belong to a study of long-term antiretroviral therapy in people with HIV (dated by TCRdb to between 2021 and 2022). Regarding the complete study: The earliest samples were collected about a decade before the 2015 WHO recommendation for immediate ART, when ART was typically delayed until CD4 counts fell. Whether ART initiation and durable HIV suppression were associated with changes in peripheral blood TRB repertoire composition and diversity was tested in a retrospective serial study. From fewer than 35 adults with confirmed HIV infection, the cohort provided approximately 190 cryopreserved PBMC samples, gathered serially across a mean of around six years (range 1-12). Among the 30 to 35 participants with HIV, about a dozen were female. No cross-contamination during QIAcube processing was shown when test extractions of a monoclonal T-cell line were performed alongside some 33 polyclonal samples.

Sequencing of the TRB variable region was done with the immunoSEQ hsTCRB v3.0 assay at survey level resolution. The targeted TRB sequencing depth was roughly 35,000-50,000 T-cell genomes per sample. TRB libraries were pooled and sequenced on an Illumina MiSeq using a v3 150-cycle kit. The authors processed their data as follows. Repertoire analysis ran in R within a reproducible Nextflow workflow covering QC, data transformation and analysis. LymphoSeq2, an R package for exploring AIRR-Seq data, was used to implement the custom analyses. After excluding a few samples that yielded fewer than 5000 total TRB sequences, roughly 190 HIV repertoires remained for analysis. Among the 170 to 200 retained HIV repertoires, under 65 were collected before ART initiation and around 130 after ART initiation. Repertoires were downsampled to 5000 TRB nucleotide sequences, and summary statistics were averaged over 100 downsampling iterations. Only TRB sequences with CDR3 regions of at least seven amino acids were retained for analysis. Two measures captured diversity: a Shannon entropy-derived clonality score and the Gini coefficient. Repertoire networks linked the top 5000 CDR3 amino acid sequences whenever two sequences differed by an edit distance of one. GLIPH2 predicted antigen specificity groups and MHC restriction for TRB CDR3 amino acid sequences. CDR3 amino acid sequences were matched against VDJdb and McPAS-TCR to flag known CMV, EBV, HIV or tissue antigen associations. Pre-ART, post-ART and control groups were compared with Wilcoxon signed-rank tests and Holm-Bonferroni correction. TCRdb retrieved this table from immuneACCESS and kept in-frame rearrangements only. Not all clones are present; in checked studies, unresolved V genes account for under half, and no reason is known for the remainder. The V and J calls and clone size are taken from that table; D and trimming were inferred from the DNA. Within this sample are 9,500 to 15,000 clones, with about 73% of them counted one time only. The top ten clones comprise less than 15% of the sample.

The research as a whole found: HIV repertoires had narrower CDR3 length ranges than controls, and the network structure suggested an antigen-experienced repertoire that shifted only slightly toward naive after ART. Owing to limited PBMC availability, only the TCR beta chain was sequenced, without alpha chain pairing. A significant increase in TRB diversity was found to be associated with ART initiation, although TRB diversity was observed to remain significantly below that of transplant donor controls even after long-term ART. Inferences about post-ART repertoire changes are limited because no data were available on ART adherence, viral resistance or therapy changes. The samples were dated from about 2004 to 2018, and the ART regimens that were used may be less effective than current ART regimens. Because pre-ART samples had limited cell numbers, unsorted PBMC were profiled rather than sorted CD4+ and CD8+ T cells. At every time point, the repertoire was dominated by expanded TRB clones first identified before ART initiation, although this dominance fluctuated and, in many PLHIV, declined after ART.

To be included, a participant needed at least one PBMC sample from before ART initiation plus at least two post-ART samples. Every participant with HIV received treatment in the United States of America. Before DNA extraction, cryopreserved samples containing about 0.95-10 million PBMC were thawed and washed. At the time of the earliest PBMC sample, participants with HIV were aged between roughly 23 and 60 years. PBMC samples were contributed by each participant from 1-4 timepoints before ART initiation and 2-8 timepoints after ART initiation, with a median of 7 samples. For every participant, serial HIV viral load, CD4+ T-cell count, ART history and demographic data were obtained. A Qiagen kit on a QIAcube was used to extract genomic DNA from unsorted PBMC, with samples processed in batches of 12.

This chain joins TRBV7-9 to TRBJ1-3; the D gene cannot be resolved reliably. The sequence was obtained from a man aged 40-49 years with HIV. The input for sequencing was unsorted PBMCs, taken 3 to 3.2 years before starting antiretroviral therapy. Read as DNA, the sequence is TGTGCCAGCAGCCCCCCTGCAGCTGGAAACACCATATATTTT. The encoded protein is CASSPPAAGNTIYF.